The 12 T cell receptor beta chains reported below all come from one sample, sequenced in a study of T-cell reconstitution after alpha-beta-depleted transplantation in children. The TCRbeta library incorporated unique molecular identifiers. Using its own MiXCR run on the PCR reads, TCRdb lists one record per CDR3 protein. The sample lists 98,000 or so distinct CDR3 sequences, almost 6.5% occurring once. The sample in question was PBMCs, mostly from graft donor cells, obtained 360 days after TCRalphabeta/CD19-depleted stem cell transplant. The source of these receptors is a male patient between 2 and 10 years old who had a stem cell transplant for acute lymphoblastic leukemia, so the T cells may come from the graft donor.

The CDR3 region has the DNA TGCACCGTCCCTACGGACAGTCGACACAATGAGCAGTTCTTC. It yields the protein CTVPTDSRHNEQFF. This chain joins TRBV20-1 and TRBJ2-1, with D possibly TRBD1 on 6 matching bases. Germline CDR1 DFQATT, CDR2 SNEGSKA (reference sequence). This CDR3 region has 14 residues.

This clonotype was observed at least ten times. The chain carries TRBV13 and TRBJ2-5; possibly TRBD2 for D (6 bases). Germline CDR1 PRHDT, CDR2 FYEKMQ (reference sequence). The germline V and J ends were trimmed by 5 bases and 1 base, with 17 bases remaining between them. The CDR3 extends over 16 amino acids. The CDR3 region has the DNA TGTGCCAGCAGCCCCGGCCGGGAGCAATTCCAAGAGACCCAGTACTTC. This gives the protein CASSPGREQFQETQYF.

Only a few counts were recorded for this clonotype. This chain uses TRBV4-3 with TRBJ2-3; tentatively, D is TRBD1 (6 bases). Looked up from germline, CDR1 is LGHNA and CDR2 is YSLEER. This CDR3 spans 18 amino acids. The V and J ends lost 0 bases and 0 bases respectively, with 16 bases between them. CDR3 DNA sequence: TGCGCCAGCAGCCAAGATCGAGTCGGGACACCTAGCACAGATACGCAGTATTTT. Translating it yields CASSQDRVGTPSTDTQYF.

The chain combines TRBV11-3 with TRBJ2-2; a possible D gene is TRBD1 (6 bases). Germline CDR1 reads SGHNT; CDR2 reads YENEEA. This CDR3 spans 15 amino acids. Trimming pared 0 bases from V and 6 bases from J, leaving 11 bases between. The CDR3 sequence: CASSLDTGYPGELFF. As DNA, the CDR3 is TGTGCCAGCAGCTTAGATACAGGGTACCCCGGGGAGCTGTTTTTT.

This clonotype appeared many times. V gene TRBV7-9 combines with J gene TRBJ1-1, with 7 nucleotides matching TRBD1. This CDR3 is built from 15 residues. Germline assignment: CDR1 SEHNR and CDR2 FQNEAQ (reference sequence). V lost 8 bases, J lost 4 bases, and 13 bases stayed unmatched. The chain's CDR3 is CASGERGRGSTEAFF. CDR3 DNA sequence: TGTGCCAGCGGGGAGAGGGGGCGCGGAAGCACTGAAGCTTTCTTT. The entire variable domain, with the rest obtained from reference TRBV7-9 and TRBJ1-1, is as follows: DTGVSQNPRHKITKRGQNVTFRCDPISEHNRLYWYRQTLGQGPEFLTYFQNEAQLEKSRLLSDRFSAERPKGSFSTLEIQRTEQGDSAMYLCASGERGRGSTEAFFGQGTRLTVV.

This clonotype was counted a few times. This chain connects TRBV2 to TRBJ1-3; D is possibly TRBD1 (6 bases). The CDR3 is 11 amino acids. Deletions cut 8 bases from V and 5 bases from J, with 7 bases between. Germline V gene data show CDR1 as SNHLY and CDR2 as FYNNEI. This CDR3 reads CASQGRNTIYF. Here the CDR3 DNA reads TGTGCCAGCCAGGGGAGAAACACCATATATTTT.

This clonotype was recorded many times. The chain is built from TRBV20-1 and TRBJ2-7, with 7 bases lining up with TRBD1. The V segment lost 2 bases and the J segment 5 bases; nucleotides outside the gene matches: 3. The CDR3 consists of 12 residues. The germline V gene has CDR1 DFQATT and CDR2 SNEGSKA (reference sequence). This CDR3 reads CSARRQGNEQYF. The CDR3, as DNA: TGCAGTGCTAGAAGACAGGGAAACGAGCAGTACTTC.

This clonotype was counted a few times. The chain employs TRBV7-6 and TRBJ2-2; TRBD1 agrees at 12 bases. The V gene end was trimmed by 3 bases and the J gene end by 4 bases; junction bases not matched to a gene: 3. The CDR3 loop spans 16 amino acids. The germline CDR1 and CDR2 sequences are SGHVS and FNYEAQ. DNA of the CDR3: TGTGCCAGCAGCTTGGGGACAGGGGGCTTCACCGGGGAGCTGTTTTTT. Residues: CASSLGTGGFTGELFF.

This clonotype was observed a handful of times. V and J are TRBV20-1 and TRBJ2-4; possible D gene TRBD2, 6 bases. V was cut by 1 base and J by 1 base, with 11 bases left in between. The CDR3 is 15 amino acids. Germline CDR1 is DFQATT and CDR2 is SNEGSKA (reference sequence). The CDR3 coding sequence is TGCAGTGCTAGAGTCGGGGGTTGGGCCAAAAACATTCAGTACTTC. Protein product: CSARVGGWAKNIQYF.

In this sample, this clonotype turned up many times. V is TRBV5-6 and J is TRBJ1-1; D gene uncertain. V gave up 1 base and J gave up 0 bases, with 1 base separating them. Germline CDR1 and CDR2: SGHDT and YYEEEE. The length of the CDR3 is 12 residues. CDR3 sequence (DNA): TGTGCCAGCAGCTTGTTGAACACTGAAGCTTTCTTT. It translates to CASSLLNTEAFF.

The sample holds a few counts of this clonotype. CDR3 in DNA: TGTGCCAGCAGCTACGGGTGGACTGGAGGCACAGATACGCAGTATTTT. This gives the protein CASSYGWTGGTDTQYF. This chain links TRBV11-2 with TRBJ2-3, with D possibly being TRBD2 (5 bases). The germline V gene encodes CDR1 SGHAT and CDR2 FQNNGV. Trimming removed 4 bases at V and 1 base at J, with 15 bases between. The CDR3 runs 16 residues.

This clonotype has at least ten counts. The rearrangement links TRBV4-3 to TRBJ2-7; 10 bases align to TRBD1. The V gene end was trimmed by 0 bases and the J gene end by 2 bases; junction bases not matched to a gene: 13. This CDR3 has 19 amino acids. Germline V gene data show CDR1 as LGHNA and CDR2 as YSLEER. The CDR3 nucleotides read TGCGCCAGCAGCCAAGACGGGCGGGACAGGGGTCGACTACCCTACGAGCAGTACTTC. This sequence encodes CASSQDGRDRGRLPYEQYF.